This T cell receptor (beta chain) came from a study of T cell responses to AZD1222 COVID-19 vaccine. Points from the study as a whole: An increase in Spike-specific TCR breadth and depth was observed after two AZD1222 doses.

Deletions cut 3 bases from V and 0 bases from J, with 8 bases between. CDR1 is SGHAT and CDR2 is FQDESV in the germline V gene (reference sequence). The CDR3 has 14 amino acids. The assay was immunoSEQ multiplex PCR, and TCRdb's table has in-frame clones only and misses some. The data contain under 150,000 clones, roughly 90% of them singletons. This clone has only one observation. The antigen is not known. The material sequenced was peripheral blood, taken on day 0 of AZD1222 vaccination. The chain has TRBV11-1 and TRBJ1-1; D call uncertain. The receptor was derived from an adult in good health. CDR3 sequence (DNA): TGTGCCAGCAGCTTTTTCGGGCTGAACACTGAAGCTTTCTTT. As protein: CASSFFGLNTEAFF.